These T cell receptor beta chains were read from a single sample in a study of early T cells in non-severe SARS-CoV-2 infection. TCRdb ran MiXCR on the 5' RACE reads and lists one entry per CDR3 protein. The data hold 75,000 to 100,000 distinct CDR3 sequences, with around 17% observed a single time. Sequencing was carried out using whole blood. The receptors derive from an adult who was a healthcare worker with PCR-confirmed SARS-CoV-2 infection or an uninfected control (not recorded which). Both conserved end residues are part of each CDR3. Each record gives: V gene, D gene, J gene, clone size, CDR3 protein, CDR3 DNA. The D gene is left open where the match is weak. Not every row has a clone size; where given, it reads once, few, many or a size class.

V: TRBV12-3/TRBV12-4
D: .
J: TRBJ1-1
size: few
CDR3: CASNLKRRGLLVPANTEAFF
DNA: TGTGCCAGCAACTTAAAACGGAGGGGACTTCTTGTACCGGCGAACACTGAAGCTTTCTTT

V: TRBV7-2
D: .
J: TRBJ2-3
size: few
CDR3: CASRTAARQPSSTDTQYF
DNA: TGTGCCAGCAGAACCGCAGCCCGTCAGCCTTCTAGCACAGATACGCAGTATTTT

V: TRBV6-5
D: .
J: TRBJ1-1
size: .
CDR3: CASSYSRTNTEAFF
DNA: TGTGCCAGCAGTTACTCGAGGACGAACACTGAAGCTTTCTTT

V: TRBV18
D: TRBD1
J: TRBJ2-6
size: many
CDR3: CASSPRTGGSSGANVLTF
DNA: TGTGCCAGCTCACCACGGACAGGGGGCTCTTCTGGGGCCAACGTCCTGACTTTC

V: TRBV7-6
D: .
J: TRBJ2-3
size: few
CDR3: CASSFGWRDPDTQYF
DNA: TGTGCCAGCAGCTTCGGATGGAGAGACCCAGATACGCAGTATTTT

V: TRBV12-3/TRBV12-4
D: .
J: TRBJ1-5
size: few
CDR3: CASSYSGAREQPQHF
DNA: TGTGCCAGCAGTTACTCAGGGGCGAGGGAGCAGCCCCAGCATTTT

V: TRBV20-1
D: TRBD1
J: TRBJ2-7
size: many
CDR3: CSARPLGTDHEQYF
DNA: TGCAGTGCTAGACCCTTAGGGACAGACCACGAGCAGTACTTC

V: TRBV6-6
D: TRBD1
J: TRBJ1-6
size: few
CDR3: CASRGTGGYSPLHF
DNA: TGTGCCAGCAGGGGGACAGGGGGTTATTCACCCCTCCACTTT

V: TRBV29-1
D: TRBD1
J: TRBJ2-7
size: many
CDR3: CSVEDRPSYEQYF
DNA: TGCAGCGTTGAGGACAGGCCCTCCTACGAGCAGTACTTC

V: TRBV7-9
D: .
J: TRBJ1-1
size: few
CDR3: CATRGLMNTEAFF
DNA: TGTGCCACCCGCGGCCTTATGAACACTGAAGCTTTCTTT

V: TRBV29-1
D: .
J: TRBJ2-6
size: many
CDR3: CSVDSGANVLTF
DNA: TGCAGCGTTGACTCTGGGGCCAACGTCCTGACTTTC

V: TRBV24-1
D: .
J: TRBJ1-6
size: few
CDR3: CATSDGLSPLHF
DNA: TGTGCCACCAGTGACGGCTTATCACCCCTCCACTTT

V: TRBV30
D: .
J: TRBJ1-1
size: .
CDR3: CAWSVRVNTEAFF
DNA: TGTGCCTGGAGTGTAAGGGTTAACACTGAAGCTTTCTTT

V: TRBV29-1
D: .
J: TRBJ2-7
size: few
CDR3: CSAVTEKGEQYF
DNA: TGCAGCGCAGTTACTGAAAAGGGGGAGCAGTACTTC

V: TRBV29-1
D: .
J: TRBJ1-2
size: few
CDR3: CSVDLTYGYTF
DNA: TGCAGCGTTGACTTAACTTATGGCTACACCTTC

V: TRBV21-1
D: .
J: TRBJ2-3
size: .
CDR3: CASSKVSLMVFTDTQYF
DNA: TGTGCCAGCAGCAAAGTGAGTTTAATGGTCTTCACAGATACGCAGTATTTT

V: TRBV29-1
D: .
J: TRBJ1-4
size: many
CDR3: CSVELGGGGYEKLFF
DNA: TGCAGCGTTGAATTGGGCGGCGGGGGATACGAAAAACTGTTTTTT

V: TRBV27
D: .
J: TRBJ1-1
size: .
CDR3: CASSSMVTGVNTEAFF
DNA: TGTGCCAGCAGTTCCATGGTAACAGGCGTGAACACTGAAGCTTTCTTT

V: TRBV7-9
D: .
J: TRBJ2-2
size: .
CDR3: CASSSYQAGELFF
DNA: TGTGCCAGCAGCTCCTACCAGGCCGGGGAGCTGTTTTTT

V: TRBV27
D: .
J: TRBJ1-6
size: few
CDR3: CASSLGEQAYNSPLHF
DNA: TGTGCCAGCAGTTTAGGTGAACAGGCATATAATTCACCCCTCCACTTT

V: TRBV29-1
D: .
J: TRBJ2-2
size: .
CDR3: CSVVPTQNTGELFF
DNA: TGCAGCGTTGTACCCACGCAGAACACCGGGGAGCTGTTTTTT

V: TRBV7-2
D: .
J: TRBJ2-7
size: .
CDR3: CASSEGTVSYEQYF
DNA: TGTGCCAGCAGCGAAGGGACGGTCTCCTACGAGCAGTACTTC